These T cell receptor beta chains were read from a single sample in a study of T-cell reconstitution after alpha-beta-depleted transplantation in children. TCRdb itself ran the PCR reads through MiXCR, one entry per CDR3 protein. The sample holds hundreds of thousands of distinct CDR3 sequences, 6.5% to 9% seen once. This sample comprised peripheral blood, obtained 360 days after TCRalphabeta/CD19-depleted stem cell transplant. Receptors originate from a female patient between 2 and 10 years old who had a stem cell transplant for Fanconi anemia, so the T cells may come from the graft donor. Each CDR3 is given with its conserved first and last residue. D genes are given only for firm matches. Where a row states a size, it is once, few, many or the class of an expanded clone; other rows omit it.

D gene: NA
clone size: NA
CDR3 length: 14
J gene: TRBJ2-3
V gene: TRBV3-1
CDR3 DNA: TGTGCCAGCAGCCAAGCGGGGGTCTCAGATACGCAGTATTTT
CDR3 protein: CASSQAGVSDTQYF

D gene: TRBD1
clone size: NA
CDR3 length: 19
J gene: TRBJ2-3
V gene: TRBV5-4
CDR3 DNA: TGTGCCAGCAGCGTGGAGATAAGCTACCGGGACAGGGGGCAAGATACGCAGTATTTT
CDR3 protein: CASSVEISYRDRGQDTQYF

D gene: NA
clone size: many
CDR3 length: 14
J gene: TRBJ2-1
V gene: TRBV5-1
CDR3 DNA: TGCGCCAGCAGCTTGGGGGCAGGGAGCAATGAGCAGTTCTTC
CDR3 protein: CASSLGAGSNEQFF

D gene: TRBD2
clone size: NA
CDR3 length: 17
J gene: TRBJ2-1
V gene: TRBV7-9
CDR3 DNA: TGTGCCAGCAGCTTAAGGCGGGGACTAGCGGGGGGAGGGGAGCAGTTCTTC
CDR3 protein: CASSLRRGLAGGGEQFF

D gene: NA
clone size: many
CDR3 length: 13
J gene: TRBJ2-1
V gene: TRBV11-2
CDR3 DNA: TGTGCCAGCAGCCCAGCGTCCTACAATGAGCAGTTCTTC
CDR3 protein: CASSPASYNEQFF

D gene: NA
clone size: NA
CDR3 length: 14
J gene: TRBJ1-2
V gene: TRBV15
CDR3 DNA: TGTGCCACCAGCCGAACAGGGCCTGCCTATGGCTACACCTTC
CDR3 protein: CATSRTGPAYGYTF

D gene: TRBD2
clone size: many
CDR3 length: 16
J gene: TRBJ2-1
V gene: TRBV28
CDR3 DNA: TGTGCCAGCAGTTCCATCCGGACTAGCGCCTACAATGAGCAGTTCTTC
CDR3 protein: CASSSIRTSAYNEQFF

D gene: TRBD2
clone size: few
CDR3 length: 17
J gene: TRBJ2-5
V gene: TRBV20-1
CDR3 DNA: TGCAGCCCCATAGCTACGCTTCGACTAGCGGGGCAAGAGACCCAGTACTTC
CDR3 protein: CSPIATLRLAGQETQYF

D gene: TRBD1
clone size: many
CDR3 length: 14
J gene: TRBJ2-7
V gene: TRBV27
CDR3 DNA: TGTGCCAGCAGTTTAGGGATGACAGGGTCCGAGCAGTACTTC
CDR3 protein: CASSLGMTGSEQYF

D gene: NA
clone size: few
CDR3 length: 17
J gene: TRBJ1-6
V gene: TRBV5-1
CDR3 DNA: TGCGCCAGCAGCCCCGGACTTCTAGAAGCCTATAATTCACCCCTCCACTTT
CDR3 protein: CASSPGLLEAYNSPLHF

D gene: NA
clone size: many
CDR3 length: 12
J gene: TRBJ2-7
V gene: TRBV29-1
CDR3 DNA: TGCAGCGCCCTCTATTCGGGATACGAGCAGTACTTC
CDR3 protein: CSALYSGYEQYF